These 17 T cell receptor beta chains originate from one sample sequenced in a study of chronic HIV infection and antiretroviral therapy. MiXCR, run by TCRdb on the 5' RACE reads, gives a single entry per CDR3 protein. Here the sample spans some 43,000 distinct CDR3 sequences, about a fifth being singletons. Source material: peripheral blood. The receptors derive from an adult who had HIV and had not received antiretroviral therapy, or was an uninfected healthy control (not recorded which).

The J gene is TRBJ2-7, the V gene TRBV28; TRBD1 matches at 8 bases. J gave up 2 bases and V 7 bases, and 7 bases lay outside the gene matches. This CDR3 region has 14 residues. CDR1 is MDHEN and CDR2 is SYDVKM in the germline V gene. The CDR3 is CASTRQGLTYEQYF. DNA for the CDR3: TGTGCCAGCACTCGACAGGGGCTTACCTACGAGCAGTACTTC.

The chain has TRBV6-5 and TRBJ2-6, with D uncertain. The CDR3 consists of 16 residues. Germline V gene data show CDR1 as MNHEY and CDR2 as SVGAGI. V lost 6 bases, J lost 0 bases, and 12 bases lay in between. As DNA, the CDR3 is TGTGCCAGCAGGGCCGATACACGCTCTGGGGCCAACGTCCTGACTTTC. Protein: CASRADTRSGANVLTF.

This clonotype was counted only a few times. J is TRBJ1-2 and V is TRBV28; possible D gene TRBD1, 5 bases. The germline gives CDR1 MDHEN, CDR2 SYDVKM. Trimming cost V 4 bases and J 4 bases, with 13 bases left between them. CDR3 length equals 14 residues. This CDR3 reads CASSSPGTVYGYTF. CDR3 in DNA: TGTGCCAGCAGTTCTCCCGGGACCGTCTATGGCTACACCTTC.

The V call is TRBV5-1, the J call TRBJ1-2; D ambiguous. The germline gives CDR1 SGHRS, CDR2 YFSETQ. CDR3 size: 15 residues. The V end lost 2 bases, the J end lost 0 bases, and 11 bases lay between the germline ends. The CDR3 DNA is TGCGCCAGCAGCTTAAGCTCCCGGACTAACTATGGCTACACCTTC. It translates to CASSLSSRTNYGYTF.

The genes are TRBV20-1 and TRBJ2-3, with TRBD2 identical over 10 bases. The CDR3 is 15 amino acids. In germline, CDR1 is DFQATT, CDR2 SNEGSKA (reference sequence). The V gene end was trimmed by 3 bases and the J gene end by 3 bases; junction bases not matched to a gene: 6. This CDR3 reads CSASLAGAPTDTQYF. The DNA of the CDR3 is TGCAGTGCTAGCCTAGCGGGAGCACCGACAGATACGCAGTATTTT.

This clonotype has more than one count but fewer than ten. V usage is TRBV6-5 and J usage is TRBJ1-4, with D possibly being TRBD1 (5 bases). From germline, CDR1 is MNHEY and CDR2 SVGAGI. V was trimmed by 2 bases and J by 6 bases, leaving 10 bases between them. There are 14 residues in the CDR3. Here the CDR3 DNA reads TGTGCCAGCAGTTACCTGGGGGGGGATGAAAAACTGTTTTTT. As protein: CASSYLGGDEKLFF.

This clonotype was detected only a few times. The CDR3 nucleotides read TGTGCCAGCAGCGTCGGACACTCCCTTTCCTACGAGCAGTACTTC. It encodes CASSVGHSLSYEQYF. V and J are TRBV9 and TRBJ2-7, with D possibly TRBD1 on 5 matching bases. Per germline, CDR1 SGDLS and CDR2 YYNGEE. The CDR3 loop spans 15 amino acids. Trimming cost V 2 bases and J 1 base, with 13 bases left between them. The full variable domain, completed using reference TRBV9 and TRBJ2-7, is DSGVTQTPKHLITATGQRVTLRCSPRSGDLSVYWYQQSLDQGLQFLIQYYNGEERAKGNILERFSAQQFPDLHSELNLSSLELGDSALYFCASSVGHSLSYEQYFGPGTRLTVT.

A few counts support this clonotype. V gene TRBV28 combines with J gene TRBJ2-3; unclear D gene. There are 14 residues in the CDR3. The V gene lost 3 bases and the J gene lost 5 bases, with 12 bases spanning the gap. The germline V gene encodes CDR1 MDHEN and CDR2 SYDVKM. The DNA of the CDR3 is TGTGCCAGCAGTTTCCGGACCACCGGAGATACGCAGTATTTT. Amino acids: CASSFRTTGDTQYF.

The table lists this clonotype with a few counts. The rearrangement links TRBV28 to TRBJ1-1, with a tentative D call TRBD1 (6 bases). Germline V CDR1 and CDR2: MDHEN, SYDVKM. V was clipped by 5 bases and J by 1 base, with 14 bases between them. The CDR3 spans 15 residues. The DNA for the CDR3 is TGTGCCAGCAGTGTGGTGGGGGGCGAGAACACTGAAGCTTTCTTT. Amino acid sequence: CASSVVGGENTEAFF.

The table lists this clonotype with a few counts. The rearrangement links TRBV16 to TRBJ2-3; 8 nucleotides line up with TRBD2. Germline loops: CDR1 KGHSY, CDR2 FQNENV. The CDR3 runs to 16 residues. V shed 2 bases, J shed 2 bases, and the junction held 6 bases outside the gene matches. CDR3 DNA: TGTGCCAGCAGCCAACTTGTAGCGGGGTCCACAGATACGCAGTATTTT. Translated: CASSQLVAGSTDTQYF. Looking up the rest from reference TRBV16 and TRBJ2-3 gives the full variable domain: GEEVAQTPKHLVRGEGQKAKLYCAPIKGHSYVFWYQQVLKNEFKFLISFQNENVFDETGMPKERFSAKCLPNSPCSLEIQATKLEDSAVYFCASSQLVAGSTDTQYFGPGTRLTVL.

This clonotype was seen a handful of times. CDR3 DNA: TGCAGCGTTGAAGAATCAGGGGGTCAGCCCCAGCATTTT. Its protein is CSVEESGGQPQHF. The chain combines TRBV29-1 with TRBJ1-5, with TRBD1 matching over 7 bases. Looked up from germline, CDR1 is SQVTM and CDR2 is ANQGSEA. The CDR3 spans 13 residues. The junction had 2 bases not matched to a gene; V was cut back by 0 bases and J by 6 bases.

The chain combines TRBV28 with TRBJ2-7, with 8 nucleotides matching TRBD2. The CDR3 covers 15 residues. Germline V gives CDR1 MDHEN, CDR2 SYDVKM. The CDR3 sequence: CVAGVNSGTTYEQYF. The DNA for the CDR3 is TGTGTCGCCGGGGTCAATAGCGGGACCACCTACGAGCAGTACTTC.

This clonotype is termed medium-sized. This sequence joins TRBV20-1 and TRBJ1-1, with D maybe TRBD1 (6 bases). Germline V gives CDR1 DFQATT, CDR2 SNEGSKA (reference sequence). This CDR3 has 15 residues. Trimming shortened V by 0 bases and J by 2 bases, and 13 bases separated the two germline ends. The CDR3 protein is CSARDTGGANTEAFF. The CDR3 bases are TGCAGTGCTAGAGATACCGGGGGGGCCAACACTGAAGCTTTCTTT.

This clonotype was observed a few times. V gene TRBV20-1 combines with J gene TRBJ1-1, with D uncertain. This CDR3 has 14 amino acids. V dropped 0 bases and J dropped 1 base, with 9 bases sitting between them. In germline, CDR1 is DFQATT, CDR2 SNEGSKA (reference sequence). CDR3 protein: CSARDNPWNTEAFF. CDR3 sequence (DNA): TGCAGTGCTAGAGATAACCCCTGGAACACTGAAGCTTTCTTT.

This sequence joins TRBV4-1 and TRBJ2-5; D is unresolved. The ends were cut back, 2 bases at V and 4 bases at J, with 17 bases in the middle. The CDR3 totals 16 residues. The germline CDR1 and CDR2 sequences are MGHRA and YSYEKL. CDR3 residues: CASSQLGVQETETQYF. The CDR3, as DNA: TGCGCCAGCAGCCAACTTGGGGTCCAAGAGACAGAGACCCAGTACTTC.

The sample holds a few counts of this clonotype. The chain links TRBV4-1 to TRBJ1-3; a possible D gene is TRBD1 (5 bases). The ends were cut back, 6 bases at V and 4 bases at J, with 19 bases in the middle. This CDR3 has 16 amino acids. Germline-derived CDR1 and CDR2 are MGHRA and YSYEKL. The CDR3 sequence is CASSIQEGGSGNTIYF. The CDR3 DNA sequence: TGCGCCAGCAGTATACAGGAGGGTGGATCCGGAAACACCATATATTTT.

V gene TRBV28 combines with J gene TRBJ1-2, with 9 bases fitting TRBD1. Germline V gene lookup returns CDR1 MDHEN and CDR2 SYDVKM. Trimming cost V 8 bases and J 5 bases; bases outside gene matches: 6. This CDR3 is built from 13 residues. The CDR3 region is CASYRGLGYGYTF. Written as DNA, the CDR3 is TGTGCCAGCTACAGGGGGCTAGGTTATGGCTACACCTTC.